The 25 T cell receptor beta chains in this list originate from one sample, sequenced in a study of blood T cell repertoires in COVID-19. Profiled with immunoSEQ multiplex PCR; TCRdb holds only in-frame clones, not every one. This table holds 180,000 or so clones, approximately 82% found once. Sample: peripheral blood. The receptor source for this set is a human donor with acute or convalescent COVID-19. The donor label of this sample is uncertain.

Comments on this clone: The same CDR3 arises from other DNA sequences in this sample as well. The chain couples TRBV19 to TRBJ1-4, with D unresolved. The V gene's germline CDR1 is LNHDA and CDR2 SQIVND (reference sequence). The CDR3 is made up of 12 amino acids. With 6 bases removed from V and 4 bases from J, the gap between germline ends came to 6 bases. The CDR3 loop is CASRGGNEKLFF. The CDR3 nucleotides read TGTGCCAGTAGGGGAGGTAATGAAAAACTGTTTTTT.

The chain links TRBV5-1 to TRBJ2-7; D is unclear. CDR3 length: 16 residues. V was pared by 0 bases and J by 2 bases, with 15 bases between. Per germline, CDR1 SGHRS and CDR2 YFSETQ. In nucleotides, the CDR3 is TGCGCCAGCAGCTTGGGGTTTGGGCCGGTAACCTACGAGCAGTACTTC. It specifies CASSLGFGPVTYEQYF.

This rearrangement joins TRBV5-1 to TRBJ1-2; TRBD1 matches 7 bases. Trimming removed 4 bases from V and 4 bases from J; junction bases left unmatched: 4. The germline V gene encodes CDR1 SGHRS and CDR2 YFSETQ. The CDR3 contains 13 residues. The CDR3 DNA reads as TGCGCCAGCAGCACGACAGGGACCTATGGCTACACCTTC. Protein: CASSTTGTYGYTF.

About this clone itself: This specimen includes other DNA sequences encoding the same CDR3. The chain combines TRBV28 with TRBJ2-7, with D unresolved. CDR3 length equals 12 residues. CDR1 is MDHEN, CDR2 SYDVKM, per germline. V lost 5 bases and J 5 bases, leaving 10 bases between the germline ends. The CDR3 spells CASSPLRDEQYF. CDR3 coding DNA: TGTGCCAGCAGTCCCCTTCGTGACGAGCAGTACTTC.

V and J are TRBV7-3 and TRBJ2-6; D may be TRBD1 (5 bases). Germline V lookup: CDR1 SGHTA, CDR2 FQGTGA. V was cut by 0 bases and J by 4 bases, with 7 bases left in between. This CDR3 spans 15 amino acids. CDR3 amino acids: CASSLTGAGANVLTF. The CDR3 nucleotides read TGTGCCAGCAGCTTAACAGGGGCGGGGGCCAACGTCCTGACTTTC.

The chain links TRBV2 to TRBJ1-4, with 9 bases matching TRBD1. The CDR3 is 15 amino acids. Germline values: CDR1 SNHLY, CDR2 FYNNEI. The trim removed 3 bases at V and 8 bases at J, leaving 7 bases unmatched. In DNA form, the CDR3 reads TGTGCCAGCAGTGATCGGACAGGGGCCGTAGAAAAACTGTTTTTT. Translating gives CASSDRTGAVEKLFF.

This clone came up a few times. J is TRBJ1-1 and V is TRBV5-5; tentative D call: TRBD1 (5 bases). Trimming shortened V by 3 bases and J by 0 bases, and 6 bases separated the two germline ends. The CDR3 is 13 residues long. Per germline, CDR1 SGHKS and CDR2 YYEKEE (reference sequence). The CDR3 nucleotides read TGTGCCAGCAGCTGGGACTTGAACACTGAAGCTTTCTTT. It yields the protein CASSWDLNTEAFF.

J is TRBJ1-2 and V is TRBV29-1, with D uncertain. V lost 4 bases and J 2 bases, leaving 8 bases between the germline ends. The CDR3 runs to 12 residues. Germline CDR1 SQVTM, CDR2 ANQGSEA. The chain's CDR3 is CSVGDINYGYTF. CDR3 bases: TGCAGCGTTGGCGACATAAACTATGGCTACACCTTC.

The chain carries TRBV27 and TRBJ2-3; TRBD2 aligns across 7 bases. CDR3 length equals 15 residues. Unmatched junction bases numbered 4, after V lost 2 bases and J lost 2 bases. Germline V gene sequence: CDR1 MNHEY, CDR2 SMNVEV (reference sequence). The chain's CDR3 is CASSLVLADTDTQYF. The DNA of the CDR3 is TGTGCCAGCAGTTTAGTTCTAGCGGACACAGATACGCAGTATTTT.

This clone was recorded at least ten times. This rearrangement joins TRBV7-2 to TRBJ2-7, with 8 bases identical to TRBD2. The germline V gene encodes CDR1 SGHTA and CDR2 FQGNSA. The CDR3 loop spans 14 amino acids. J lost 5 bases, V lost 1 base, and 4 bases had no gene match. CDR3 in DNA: TGTGCCAGCAGCTTAGTTTTTAGCGGGGACGAGCAGTACTTC. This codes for CASSLVFSGDEQYF.

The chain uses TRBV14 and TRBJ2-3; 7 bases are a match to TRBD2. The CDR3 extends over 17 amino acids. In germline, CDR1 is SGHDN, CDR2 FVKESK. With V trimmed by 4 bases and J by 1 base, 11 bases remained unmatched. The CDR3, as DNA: TGTGCCAGCAGCCCTCCTCAGCGGGGCTACGGCACAGATACGCAGTATTTT. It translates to CASSPPQRGYGTDTQYF. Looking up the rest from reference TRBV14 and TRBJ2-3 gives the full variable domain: EAGVTQFPSHSVIEKGQTVTLRCDPISGHDNLYWYRRVMGKEIKFLLHFVKESKQDESGMPNNRFLAERTGGTYSTLKVQPAELEDSGVYFCASSPPQRGYGTDTQYFGPGTRLTVL.

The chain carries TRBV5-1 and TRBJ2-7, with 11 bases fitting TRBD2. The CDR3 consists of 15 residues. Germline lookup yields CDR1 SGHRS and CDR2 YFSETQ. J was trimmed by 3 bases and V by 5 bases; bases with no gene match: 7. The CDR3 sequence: CASRELAGDHYEQYF. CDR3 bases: TGCGCCAGCAGAGAACTAGCGGGAGACCACTACGAGCAGTACTTC.

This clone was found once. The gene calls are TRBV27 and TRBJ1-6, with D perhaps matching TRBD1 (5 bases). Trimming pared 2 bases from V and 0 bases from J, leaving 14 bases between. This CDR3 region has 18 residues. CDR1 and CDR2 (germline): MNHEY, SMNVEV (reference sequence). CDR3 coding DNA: TGTGCCAGCAGTTTACAAGGACACCGGAGCTCCTATAATTCACCCCTCCACTTT. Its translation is CASSLQGHRSSYNSPLHF.

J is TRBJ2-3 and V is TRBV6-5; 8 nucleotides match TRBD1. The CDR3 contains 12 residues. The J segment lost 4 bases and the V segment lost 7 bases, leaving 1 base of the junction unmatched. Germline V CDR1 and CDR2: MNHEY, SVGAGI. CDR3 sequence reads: CASKTGADTQYF. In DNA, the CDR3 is TGTGCCAGCAAGACAGGGGCAGATACGCAGTATTTT.

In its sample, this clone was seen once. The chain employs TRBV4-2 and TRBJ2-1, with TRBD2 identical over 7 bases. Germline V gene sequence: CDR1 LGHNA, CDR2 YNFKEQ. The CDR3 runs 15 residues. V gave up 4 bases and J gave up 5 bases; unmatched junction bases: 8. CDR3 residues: CASSLQGEGHNEQFF. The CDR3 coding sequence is TGTGCCAGCAGCCTACAAGGGGAGGGCCACAATGAGCAGTTCTTC.

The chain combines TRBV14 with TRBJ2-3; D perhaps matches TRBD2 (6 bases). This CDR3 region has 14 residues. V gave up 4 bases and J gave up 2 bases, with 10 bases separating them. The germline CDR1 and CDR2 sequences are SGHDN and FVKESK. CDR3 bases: TGTGCCAGCAGCCCCGGGACTCTCACAGATACGCAGTATTTT. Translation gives CASSPGTLTDTQYF.

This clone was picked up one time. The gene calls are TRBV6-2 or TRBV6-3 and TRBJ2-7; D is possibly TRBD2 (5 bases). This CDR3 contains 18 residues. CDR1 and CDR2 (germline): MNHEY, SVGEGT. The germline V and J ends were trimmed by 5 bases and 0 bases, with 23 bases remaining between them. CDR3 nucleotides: TGTGCCAGCAGTAAACCACATCTCGGACTGAGGAGCTCCTACGAGCAGTACTTC. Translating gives CASSKPHLGLRSSYEQYF.

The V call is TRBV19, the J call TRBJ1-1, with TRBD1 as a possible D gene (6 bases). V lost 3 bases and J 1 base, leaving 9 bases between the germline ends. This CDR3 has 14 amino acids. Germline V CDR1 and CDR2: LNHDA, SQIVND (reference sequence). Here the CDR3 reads CASSIQTGNTEAFF. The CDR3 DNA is TGTGCCAGTAGTATCCAGACAGGGAACACTGAAGCTTTCTTT.

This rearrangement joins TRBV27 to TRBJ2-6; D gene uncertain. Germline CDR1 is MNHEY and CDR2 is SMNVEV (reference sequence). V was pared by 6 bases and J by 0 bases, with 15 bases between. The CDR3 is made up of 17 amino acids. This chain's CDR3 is CASRADIGLSGANVLTF. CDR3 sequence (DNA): TGTGCCAGCAGGGCCGACATTGGCCTCTCTGGGGCCAACGTCCTGACTTTC.

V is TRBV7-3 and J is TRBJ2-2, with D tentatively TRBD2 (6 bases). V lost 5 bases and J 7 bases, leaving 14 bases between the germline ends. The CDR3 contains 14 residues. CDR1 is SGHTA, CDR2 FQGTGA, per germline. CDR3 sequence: CASSPPGRIGELFF. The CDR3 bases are TGTGCCAGCAGCCCCCCAGGGAGGATCGGGGAGCTGTTTTTT.

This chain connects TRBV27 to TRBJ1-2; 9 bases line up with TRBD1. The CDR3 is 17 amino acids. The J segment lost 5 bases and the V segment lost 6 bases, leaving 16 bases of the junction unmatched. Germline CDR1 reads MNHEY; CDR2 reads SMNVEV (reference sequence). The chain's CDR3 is CASRPGQGILGGYGYTF. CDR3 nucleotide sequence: TGTGCCAGCAGACCGGGACAGGGAATTCTTGGGGGTTATGGCTACACCTTC.

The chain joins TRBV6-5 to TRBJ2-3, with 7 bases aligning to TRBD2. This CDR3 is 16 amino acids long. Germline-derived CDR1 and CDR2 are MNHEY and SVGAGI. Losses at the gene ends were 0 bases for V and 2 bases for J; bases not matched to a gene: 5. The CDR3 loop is CASSYSGEGFTDTQYF. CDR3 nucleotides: TGTGCCAGCAGTTACTCGGGGGAGGGATTCACAGATACGCAGTATTTT.

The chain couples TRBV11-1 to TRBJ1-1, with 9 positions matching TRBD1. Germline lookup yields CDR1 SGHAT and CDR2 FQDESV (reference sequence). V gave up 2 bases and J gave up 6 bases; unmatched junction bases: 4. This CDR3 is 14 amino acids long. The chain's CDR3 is CASSLSRQGAEAFF. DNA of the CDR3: TGTGCCAGCAGCTTATCCCGACAGGGGGCTGAAGCTTTCTTT. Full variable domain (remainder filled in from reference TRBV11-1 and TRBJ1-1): EAEVAQSPRYKITEKSQAVAFWCDPISGHATLYWYRQILGQGPELLVQFQDESVVDDSQLPKDRFSAERLKGVDSTLKIQPAELGDSAMYLCASSLSRQGAEAFFGQGTRLTVV.

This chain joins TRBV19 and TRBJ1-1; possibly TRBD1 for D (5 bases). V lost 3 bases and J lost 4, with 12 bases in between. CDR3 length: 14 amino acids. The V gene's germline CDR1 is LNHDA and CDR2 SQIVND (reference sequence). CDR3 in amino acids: CASSILRDSTEAFF. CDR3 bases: TGTGCCAGTAGTATTCTCAGGGATAGCACTGAAGCTTTCTTT.

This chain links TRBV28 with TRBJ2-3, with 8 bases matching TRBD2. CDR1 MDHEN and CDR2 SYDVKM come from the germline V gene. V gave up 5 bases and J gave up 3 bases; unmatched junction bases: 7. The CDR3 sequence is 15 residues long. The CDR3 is CASSPAGGRTDTQYF. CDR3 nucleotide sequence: TGTGCCAGCAGTCCCGCGGGGGGCAGGACAGATACGCAGTATTTT.